This TCR beta chain comes out of a study of cytotoxic CD8 clonotypes in ibrutinib-treated CLL. This clone has only a few counts. Germline V gene lookup returns CDR1 ENHRY and CDR2 SYGVKD. V shed 0 bases and J 0 bases; nucleotides not matched to a gene: 1. The CDR3 spans 16 residues. Repertoires were generated with immunoSEQ multiplex PCR, while TCRdb's copy carries only in-frame clones and drops some. The sample lists around 310,000 clones, roughly 79% occurring once. The clonotype comes from a human donor with chronic lymphocytic leukemia. The chain links TRBV10-3 to TRBJ2-5; 10 nucleotides align to TRBD2. Sequencing used PBMCs, obtained before ibrutinib treatment. The CDR3 bases are TGTGCCATCAGTGAGTCGACTAGCGGGTACCAAGAGACCCAGTACTTC. It encodes CAISESTSGYQETQYF.